This T cell receptor (beta chain) was sequenced for a study of shared clonotypes between healthy human individuals. Overall study findings and caveats: Clonotype sharing across a few donors was observed for around 4.5% of naive CD4 clonotypes.

A note on this clone: The antigen is not known.

This CDR3 comprises 16 residues. The junction had 5 bases not matched to a gene; V was cut back by 1 base and J by 4 bases. The germline gives CDR1 SGHTA, CDR2 FQGNSA. Here immunoSEQ multiplex PCR was the method, and the copy in TCRdb shows in-frame clones only, minus some. The top ten hold around 0.37% of the sample, which has roughly 2,500,000 clones, approximately 93% seen once. All of the donors resided in Nashville, Tennessee, and each was a Caucasian adult. A CD45RA+ naive subset and a CD45RA-negative memory subset were split from CD4+ cells. The sequence was obtained from a man aged 18 to 29 in good health. Some clones in this sample may be carry-over from other donors' samples. Input material: naive CD4+ T cells from PBMCs. Subset indicated: CD45RA+ positively selected. The rearrangement uses TRBV7-2 and TRBJ2-5; 11 bases align to TRBD2. CDR3 DNA sequence: TGTGCCAGCAGCTTAGTAGCGGGAGGGCCGAGAGAGACCCAGTACTTC. It yields the protein CASSLVAGGPRETQYF.